Listed below are T cell receptor beta chains from one sample, sequenced in a study of beta chain features in type 1 diabetes. Some clones are missing from TCRdb's copy, which holds only in-frame ones; the method was immunoSEQ multiplex PCR. Among approximately 130,000 clones, about 18% were seen once, and the ten largest hold around 2.7%. Material for sequencing was central memory CD4+ T cells from blood. These receptors were obtained from a man aged 18-30 years with type 1 diabetes. The CDR3 runs from the conserved cysteine through the conserved F or W. A D gene is named only where the DNA matches it firmly. Clone size is given for some rows only: seen once, a few or many times, or a class if the clone is expanded.

>TRBJ2-1|TRBV6-6|NA|NA
TGTGCCAGCAGTATTCAACTGGAATACAATGAGCAGTTCTTC
CASSIQLEYNEQFF
>TRBJ2-1|TRBV7-6|NA|few
TGTGCCAGCAGCTTAGGTAGCTCTGAACTAAATGAGCAGTTCTTC
CASSLGSSELNEQFF
>TRBJ1-2|TRBV2|NA|few
TGTGCCAGCAGGACTAACAGGCAAAGGCACTATGGCTACACCTTC
CASRTNRQRHYGYTF
>TRBJ2-5|TRBV10-3|TRBD2|few
TGTGCCATCAGTCTAGCGGGGGAAGAGACCCAGTACTTC
CAISLAGEETQYF
>TRBJ2-4|TRBV5-1|NA|few
TGCGCCAGCAGCTTGGGAAATAGCGATGTCATTCAGTACTTC
CASSLGNSDVIQYF
>TRBJ1-4|TRBV7-6|TRBD1|NA
TGTGCCAGCAGCTGGGGGACAGCAACTAATGAAAAACTGTTTTTT
CASSWGTATNEKLFF
>TRBJ2-7|TRBV28|NA|few
TGTGCCAGCAGCCGGGGGGGACAGGGAAGGGAGGAGCAGTACTTC
CASSRGGQGREEQYF
>TRBJ1-1|TRBV6-5|NA|NA
TGTGCCAGCCTCAGGATTGGGGCGCGGACTGAAGCTTTCTTT
CASLRIGARTEAFF
>TRBJ2-1|TRBV4-3|NA|NA
TGCGCCAGCAGCCAAGATACGGCGGGGTACTACAATGAGCAGTTCTTC
CASSQDTAGYYNEQFF
>TRBJ2-7|TRBV6-6|NA|few
TGTGCCAGCAGTGGGGCAGTGGCCTACGAGCAGTACTTC
CASSGAVAYEQYF
>TRBJ2-7|TRBV10-2|NA|NA
TGCGCCAGCAGTGAGTCAATCGACTACGAGCAGTACTTC
CASSESIDYEQYF
>TRBJ1-6|TRBV4-3|TRBD1|NA
TGCGCCAGCAGCCAAGAGTACGGGACAGCACTAAATTCACCCCTCCACTTT
CASSQEYGTALNSPLHF
>TRBJ2-1|TRBV2|NA|many
TGTGCCAGCAGTGACCCAGGGGAGGACAATGAGCAGTTCTTC
CASSDPGEDNEQFF
>TRBJ2-3|TRBV7-2|NA|few
TGTGCCAGCAGCTCTGGGACTACAGATACGCAGTATTTT
CASSSGTTDTQYF
>TRBJ2-7|TRBV20-1|NA|few
TGCAGTGCTACACAGGGAAACGAGCAGTACTTC
CSATQGNEQYF
>TRBJ2-7|TRBV29-1|NA|NA
TGCAGCGTCGGGGACCGTGGCTACGAGCAGTACTTC
CSVGDRGYEQYF
>TRBJ2-1|TRBV29-1|TRBD2|NA
TGCAGCGTTGAATGGACTAGCGGTTACAATGAGCAGTTCTTC
CSVEWTSGYNEQFF
>TRBJ2-4|TRBV2|NA|few
TGTGCCAGCACCCGAACCGGGGGCTGGGACATTCAGTACTTC
CASTRTGGWDIQYF
>TRBJ2-5|TRBV27|NA|NA
TGTGCCAGCAGTTCAGGAGAGACCCAGTACTTC
CASSSGETQYF
>TRBJ2-1|TRBV19|TRBD2|few
TGTGCCAGTAGCCCGATCGTCAGCGGGAGGGCTGGAAATGAGCAGTTCTTC
CASSPIVSGRAGNEQFF
>TRBJ2-6|TRBV27|TRBD2|few
TGTGCCAGCAGTTCGAGACTAGCGGGGGACCCCTCTGGGGCCAACGTCCTGACTTTC
CASSSRLAGDPSGANVLTF
>TRBJ2-7|TRBV7-9|NA|NA
TGTGCCAGCAGCCCGTCAGGGGTTAGGCAGTACTTC
CASSPSGVRQYF
>TRBJ2-2|TRBV6-1|TRBD2|few
TGTGCCAGCAGTGCCCGGACTAGATCTGGGGAGCTGTTTTTT
CASSARTRSGELFF
>TRBJ1-1|TRBV7-2|NA|few
TGTGCCAGCAGCTTTCACGCGGCTGGCACTGAAGCTTTCTTT
CASSFHAAGTEAFF
>TRBJ2-7|TRBV14|NA|NA
TGTGCCAGCAGCCAGACTAAAAGCCTCTCCTACGAGCAGTACTTC
CASSQTKSLSYEQYF
>TRBJ2-7|TRBV2|NA|few
TGTGCCAGCAGTGAGGACCGCTACGAGCAGTACTTC
CASSEDRYEQYF
>TRBJ1-4|TRBV30|NA|few
TGTGCCTGGAGTAGGAAGTCTAATGAAAAACTGTTTTTT
CAWSRKSNEKLFF
>TRBJ1-2|TRBV5-4|TRBD1|NA
TGTGCCAGCAGCTTGCAGGGGGGTGGCTACACCTTC
CASSLQGGGYTF
>TRBJ2-3|TRBV11-3|NA|NA
TGTGCCAGCAGCTGGGCTGGCGGGGAGGATACGCAGTATTTT
CASSWAGGEDTQYF
>TRBJ2-1|TRBV7-9|NA|few
TGTGCCAGCAGCTCAGCAGGGTGGTCCTACAATGAGCAGTTCTTC
CASSSAGWSYNEQFF
>TRBJ2-5|TRBV18|NA|NA
TGTGCCAGCTCACCCACACGGACGGGACATCCGGCGGAGACCCAGTACTTC
CASSPTRTGHPAETQYF
>TRBJ2-7|TRBV7-9|TRBD2|many
TGTGCCAGCACTTCCGGACTAGCCCACGAGCAGTACTTC
CASTSGLAHEQYF
>TRBJ2-5|TRBV7-2|NA|few
TGTGCCAGCAGCTTAACGGGTCCCCAAGAGACCCAGTACTTC
CASSLTGPQETQYF
>TRBJ2-5|TRBV29-1|NA|few
TGCAGCGTTGAAGCCCGACCAGGCGGGAAGGGGATGAAGCAGTACTTC
CSVEARPGGKGMKQYF
>TRBJ2-1|TRBV30|TRBD2|NA
TGTGCCTGGTCCGCGGGACTAGCAGATTACAATGAGCAGTTCTTC
CAWSAGLADYNEQFF
>TRBJ1-1|TRBV18|TRBD1|NA
TGTGCCAGCTCACGGGACAGCAACACTGAAGCTTTCTTT
CASSRDSNTEAFF
>TRBJ2-7|TRBV29-1|NA|NA
TGCAGCGTTGGAGGTGGCTACGAGCAGTACTTC
CSVGGGYEQYF
>TRBJ2-3|TRBV6-1|NA|NA
TGTGCCAGCAGTGAAGCGCCAGCTCGGGGAGATACGCAGTATTTT
CASSEAPARGDTQYF
>TRBJ2-7|TRBV23-1|TRBD1|few
TGCGCCAGCCAGGTTGATCACAGGGGTTACTGTTACGAGCAGTACTTC
CASQVDHRGYCYEQYF
>TRBJ2-1|TRBV7-2|NA|NA
TGTGCCAGCAGCTTCGTCGTAACTTCCGGGAATGAGCAGTTCTTC
CASSFVVTSGNEQFF
>TRBJ2-1|TRBV30|TRBD2|NA
TGTGCCTGGACTGGGACTAGCGGGAGTATATCCTACAATGAGCAGTTCTTC
CAWTGTSGSISYNEQFF
>TRBJ2-1|TRBV9|TRBD2|NA
TGTGCCAGCAGCAAACCTTCGGCAGCGGGAGGAAAGAATGAGCAGTTCTTC
CASSKPSAAGGKNEQFF
>TRBJ1-2|TRBV30|NA|few
TGTGCCTGGAGATTGGACAGTAACTATGGCTACACCTTC
CAWRLDSNYGYTF
>TRBJ1-6|TRBV15|TRBD1|many
TGTGCCACCAGCAGAGGACAGGGGGATAATTCACCCCTCCACTTT
CATSRGQGDNSPLHF
>TRBJ1-6|TRBV7-9|NA|few
TGTGCCAGCAGCTTATTAGGGCCCTATAATTCACCCCTCCACTTT
CASSLLGPYNSPLHF